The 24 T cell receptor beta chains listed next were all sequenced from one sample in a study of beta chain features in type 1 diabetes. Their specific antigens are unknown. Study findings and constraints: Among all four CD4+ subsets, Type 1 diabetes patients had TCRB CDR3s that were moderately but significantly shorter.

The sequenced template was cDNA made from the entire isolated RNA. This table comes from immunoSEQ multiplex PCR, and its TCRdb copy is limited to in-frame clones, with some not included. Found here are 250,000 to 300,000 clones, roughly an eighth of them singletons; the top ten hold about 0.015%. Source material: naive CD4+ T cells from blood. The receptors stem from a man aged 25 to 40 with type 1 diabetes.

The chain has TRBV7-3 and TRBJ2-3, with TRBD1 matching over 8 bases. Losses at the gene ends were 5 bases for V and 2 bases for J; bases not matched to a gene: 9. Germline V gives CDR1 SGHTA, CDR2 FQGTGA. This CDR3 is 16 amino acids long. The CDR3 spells CASSGTGGISTDTQYF. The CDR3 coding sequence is TGTGCCAGCAGCGGTACAGGGGGTATCTCCACAGATACGCAGTATTTT.

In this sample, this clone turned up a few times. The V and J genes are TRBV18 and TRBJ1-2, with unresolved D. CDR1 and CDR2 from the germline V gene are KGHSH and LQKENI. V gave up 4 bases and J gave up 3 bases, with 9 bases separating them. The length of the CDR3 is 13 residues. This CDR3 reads CASSRGPDYGYTF. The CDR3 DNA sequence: TGTGCCAGCTCACGCGGTCCTGACTATGGCTACACCTTC.

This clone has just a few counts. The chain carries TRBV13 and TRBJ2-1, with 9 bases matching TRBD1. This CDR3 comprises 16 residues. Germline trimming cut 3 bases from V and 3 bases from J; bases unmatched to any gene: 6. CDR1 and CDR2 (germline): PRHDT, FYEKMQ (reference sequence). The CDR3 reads CASSLDRGVSYNEQFF. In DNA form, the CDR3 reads TGTGCCAGCAGCTTGGACAGGGGTGTCAGCTACAATGAGCAGTTCTTC. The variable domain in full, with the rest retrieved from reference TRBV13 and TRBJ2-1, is AAGVIQSPRHLIKEKRETATLKCYPIPRHDTVYWYQQGPGQDPQFLISFYEKMQSDKGSIPDRFSAQQFSDYHSELNMSSLELGDSALYFCASSLDRGVSYNEQFFGPGTRLTVL.

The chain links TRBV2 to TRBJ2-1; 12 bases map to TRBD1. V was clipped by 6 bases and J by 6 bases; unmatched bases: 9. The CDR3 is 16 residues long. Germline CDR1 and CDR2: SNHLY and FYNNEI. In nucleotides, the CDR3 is TGTGCCAGCAGATTCTCGGGACAGGGGGCTCGCAATGAGCAGTTCTTC. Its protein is CASRFSGQGARNEQFF.

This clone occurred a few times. In nucleotides, the CDR3 is TGTGCCAGCAGTAACAGACTAGTTCCGGAGACCCAGTACTTC. Its translation: CASSNRLVPETQYF. The chain is built from TRBV6-6 and TRBJ2-5; D may be TRBD2 (6 bases). There are 14 residues in the CDR3. Per germline, CDR1 MNHNY and CDR2 SVGAGI (reference sequence). Deletions cut 5 bases from V and 5 bases from J, with 15 bases between.

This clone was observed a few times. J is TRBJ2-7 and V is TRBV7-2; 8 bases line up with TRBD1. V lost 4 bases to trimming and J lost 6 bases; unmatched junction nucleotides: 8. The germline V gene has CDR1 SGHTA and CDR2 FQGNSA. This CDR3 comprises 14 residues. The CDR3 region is CASSSRQGPLEQYF. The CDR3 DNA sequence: TGTGCCAGCAGCTCCCGACAGGGGCCCCTCGAGCAGTACTTC. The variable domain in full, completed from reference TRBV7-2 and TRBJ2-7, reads GAGVSQSPSNKVTEKGKDVELRCDPISGHTALYWYRQSLGQGLEFLIYFQGNSAPDKSGLPSDRFSAERTGGSVSTLTIQRTQQEDSAVYLCASSSRQGPLEQYFGPGTRLTVT.

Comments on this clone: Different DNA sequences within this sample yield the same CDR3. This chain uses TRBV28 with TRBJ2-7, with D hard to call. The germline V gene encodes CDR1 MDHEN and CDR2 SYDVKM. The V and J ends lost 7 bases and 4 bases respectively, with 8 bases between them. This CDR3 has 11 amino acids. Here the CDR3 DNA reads TGTGCCAGCACCGACACATACGAGCAGTACTTC. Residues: CASTDTYEQYF.

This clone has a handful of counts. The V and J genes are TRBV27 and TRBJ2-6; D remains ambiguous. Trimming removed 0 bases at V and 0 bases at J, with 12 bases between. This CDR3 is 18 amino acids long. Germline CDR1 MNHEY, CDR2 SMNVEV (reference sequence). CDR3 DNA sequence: TGTGCCAGCAGTTTATCGAGAGGCATCAGCTCTGGGGCCAACGTCCTGACTTTC. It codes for CASSLSRGISSGANVLTF.

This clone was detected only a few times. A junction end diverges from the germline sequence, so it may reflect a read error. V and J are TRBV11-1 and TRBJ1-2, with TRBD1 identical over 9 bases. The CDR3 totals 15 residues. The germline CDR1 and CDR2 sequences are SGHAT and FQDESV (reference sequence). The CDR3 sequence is CASSYPGQGNNGYTF. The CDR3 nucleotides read TGTGCCAGCAGCTACCCGGGACAGGGTAACAATGGCTACACCTTC.

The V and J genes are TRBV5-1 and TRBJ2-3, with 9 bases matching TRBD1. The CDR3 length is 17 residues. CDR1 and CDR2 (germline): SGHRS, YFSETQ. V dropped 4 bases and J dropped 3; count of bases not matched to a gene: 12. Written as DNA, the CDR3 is TGCGCCAGCAGCGTCTCGGGACAGGGATTTAGTACAGATACGCAGTATTTT. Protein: CASSVSGQGFSTDTQYF. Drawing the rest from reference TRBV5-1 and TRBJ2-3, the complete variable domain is KAGVTQTPRYLIKTRGQQVTLSCSPISGHRSVSWYQQTPGQGLQFLFEYFSETQRNKGNFPGRFSGRQFSNSRSEMNVSTLELGDSALYLCASSVSGQGFSTDTQYFGPGTRLTVL.

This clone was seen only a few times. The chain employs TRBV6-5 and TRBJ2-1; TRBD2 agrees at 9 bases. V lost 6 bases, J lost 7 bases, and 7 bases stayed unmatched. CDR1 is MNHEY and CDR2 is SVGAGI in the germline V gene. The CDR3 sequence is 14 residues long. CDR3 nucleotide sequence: TGTGCCAGCAGCACCACTAGCGGGTGGAATGAGCAGTTCTTC. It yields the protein CASSTTSGWNEQFF.

DNA of the CDR3: TGTGCCAGCAGCCCCCGGCTAGCGTCGAGCTCCTACAATGAGCAGTTCTTC. Translated: CASSPRLASSSYNEQFF. V usage is TRBV9 and J usage is TRBJ2-1; a possible D gene is TRBD2 (6 bases). The CDR3 length is 17 residues. CDR1 and CDR2 from the germline V gene are SGDLS and YYNGEE. V was pared by 4 bases and J by 0 bases, with 17 bases between.

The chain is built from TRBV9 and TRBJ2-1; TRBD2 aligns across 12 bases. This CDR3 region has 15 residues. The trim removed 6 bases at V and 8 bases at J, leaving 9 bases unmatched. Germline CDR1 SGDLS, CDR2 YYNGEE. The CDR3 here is CASNRLAGARDEQFF. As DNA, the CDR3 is TGTGCCAGCAACAGACTAGCGGGGGCCCGGGATGAGCAGTTCTTC.

CDR3 residues: CASSVDRGLGHKEAFF. CDR3 coding DNA: TGTGCCAGTAGTGTCGACAGGGGGCTAGGGCATAAGGAAGCTTTCTTT. The J gene is TRBJ1-1, the V gene TRBV19; TRBD1 matches 10 bases. The V segment lost 5 bases and the J segment 8 bases; nucleotides outside the gene matches: 14. The CDR3 is 16 residues long. Germline V gene data show CDR1 as LNHDA and CDR2 as SQIVND (reference sequence). The full variable domain, with the rest looked up from reference TRBV19 and TRBJ1-1, is DGGITQSPKYLFRKEGQNVTLSCEQNLNHDAMYWYRQDPGQGLRLIYYSQIVNDFQKGDIAEGYSVSREKKESFPLTVTSAQKNPTAFYLCASSVDRGLGHKEAFFGQGTRLTVV.

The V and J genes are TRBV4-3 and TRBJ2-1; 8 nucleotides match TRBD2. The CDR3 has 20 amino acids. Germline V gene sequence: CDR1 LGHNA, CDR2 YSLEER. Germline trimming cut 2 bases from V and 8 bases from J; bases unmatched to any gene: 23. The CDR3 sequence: CASSQSTPSGGRLLMDEQFF. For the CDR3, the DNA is TGCGCCAGCAGCCAATCTACCCCATCGGGCGGGAGGCTCCTGATGGATGAGCAGTTCTTC.

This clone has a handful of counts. The CDR3 reads CASSPPQQNGYTF. In DNA, the CDR3 is TGTGCCAGCTCACCACCCCAACAGAATGGCTACACCTTC. The rearrangement links TRBV18 to TRBJ1-2; D remains ambiguous. The CDR3 runs 13 residues. Germline V gene lookup returns CDR1 KGHSH and CDR2 LQKENI. Deletions cut 0 bases from V and 6 bases from J, with 8 bases between.

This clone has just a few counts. The CDR3 DNA follows: TGCGCCAGCAGCCTCTCGACAGGGCCGATCCACGAGCAGTACTTC. Translation: CASSLSTGPIHEQYF. This chain joins TRBV5-1 and TRBJ2-7; TRBD1 matches 7 bases. This CDR3 spans 15 amino acids. J gave up 5 bases and V 4 bases, and 12 bases lay outside the gene matches. The germline gives CDR1 SGHRS, CDR2 YFSETQ.

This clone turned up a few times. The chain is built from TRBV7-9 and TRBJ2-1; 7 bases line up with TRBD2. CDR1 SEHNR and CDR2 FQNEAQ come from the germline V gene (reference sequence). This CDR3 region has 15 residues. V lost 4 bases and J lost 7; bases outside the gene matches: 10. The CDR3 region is CASSSGGRALNEQFF. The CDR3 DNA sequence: TGTGCCAGCAGCTCTGGTGGGAGGGCCCTTAATGAGCAGTTCTTC.

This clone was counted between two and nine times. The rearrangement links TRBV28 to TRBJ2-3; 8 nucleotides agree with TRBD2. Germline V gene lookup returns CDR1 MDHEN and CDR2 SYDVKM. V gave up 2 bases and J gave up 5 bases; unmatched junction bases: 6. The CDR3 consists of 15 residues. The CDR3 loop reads CASSLPGGPVDTQYF. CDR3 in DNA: TGTGCCAGCAGTTTACCGGGAGGGCCTGTAGATACGCAGTATTTT.

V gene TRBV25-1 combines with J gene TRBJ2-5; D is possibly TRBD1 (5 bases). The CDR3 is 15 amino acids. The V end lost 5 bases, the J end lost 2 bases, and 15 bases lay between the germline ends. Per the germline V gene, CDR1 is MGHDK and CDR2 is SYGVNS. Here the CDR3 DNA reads TGTGCCAGCAGTATCGGACACTCTAGGCAAGAGACCCAGTACTTC. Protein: CASSIGHSRQETQYF.

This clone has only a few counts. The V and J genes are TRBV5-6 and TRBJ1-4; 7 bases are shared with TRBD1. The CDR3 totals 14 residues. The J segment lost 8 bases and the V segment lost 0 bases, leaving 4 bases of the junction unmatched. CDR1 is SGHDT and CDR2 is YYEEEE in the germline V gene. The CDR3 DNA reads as TGTGCCAGCAGCTTGGGACAGGGTCGAGAAAAACTGTTTTTT. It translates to CASSLGQGREKLFF.

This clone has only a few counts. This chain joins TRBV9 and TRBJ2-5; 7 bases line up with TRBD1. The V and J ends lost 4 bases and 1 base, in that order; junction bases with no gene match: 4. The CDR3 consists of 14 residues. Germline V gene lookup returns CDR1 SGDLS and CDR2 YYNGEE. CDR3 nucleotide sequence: TGTGCCAGCAGCCGGGACAGTGGCCAAGAGACCCAGTACTTC. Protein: CASSRDSGQETQYF. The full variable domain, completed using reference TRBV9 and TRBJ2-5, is DSGVTQTPKHLITATGQRVTLRCSPRSGDLSVYWYQQSLDQGLQFLIQYYNGEERAKGNILERFSAQQFPDLHSELNLSSLELGDSALYFCASSRDSGQETQYFGPGTRLLVL.

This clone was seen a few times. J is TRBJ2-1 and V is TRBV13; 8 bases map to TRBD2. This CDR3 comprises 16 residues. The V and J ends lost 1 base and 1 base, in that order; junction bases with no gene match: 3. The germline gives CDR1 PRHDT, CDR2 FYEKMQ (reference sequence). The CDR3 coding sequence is TGTGCCAGCAGCTTAGAAGGCGGGAGGTCCTACAATGAGCAGTTCTTC. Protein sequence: CASSLEGGRSYNEQFF.

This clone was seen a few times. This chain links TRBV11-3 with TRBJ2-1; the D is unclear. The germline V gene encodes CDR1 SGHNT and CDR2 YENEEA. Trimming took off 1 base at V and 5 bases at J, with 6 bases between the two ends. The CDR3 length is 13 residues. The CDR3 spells CASSLGLNNEQFF. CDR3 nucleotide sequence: TGTGCCAGCAGCTTAGGACTTAACAATGAGCAGTTCTTC.